This T cell receptor beta chain derives from a study of cytomegalovirus exposure and HLA in healthy donors (dated by TCRdb to about 2017). The study in broad terms: An earlier analysis of several hundred of the donors reported approximately 280 Gb of sequence data and around 100 million unique TCR beta sequences obtained from 150 million to 200 million T cells. Approximately 310 gigabases of sequencing data and around 85 million unique TCR sequences made up an early release that covered approximately 650 HLA-typed donors. The genetic ancestry cluster associated with self-reported Caucasian donors included 81% of the approximately 430 genotyped donors. The study aimed to test whether signatures of past pathogen exposure could be identified by cataloging public T cell receptors. Using immunosequencing, the study profiled T cell repertoires from some 670 subjects and related those repertoires to cytomegalovirus serostatus. In addition to the first cohort of 650 to 750 subjects, a separate validation cohort of approximately 120 different subjects was used. The study combined high-throughput TCR immunosequencing, statistical association of individual TCRs with disease status, and machine learning to predict cytomegalovirus infection status. A later analysis re-analyzed previously published TCR beta repertoires from approximately 670 donors and added high-resolution HLA genotyping to study TCR occurrence patterns. Rather than drawing on any new phenotypic data, the later analysis identified candidate immune exposures from TCR beta sequences and the way those sequences occurred across donors. In an earlier analysis of roughly 600 of the donors, high-throughput TCR beta sequencing was used to judge whether each TCR beta V gene segment behaved as functional or pseudogenic. Alongside the repertoire data, information on donor age, sex, ethnicity and CMV serostatus was compiled. A later genetic analysis used genome-wide SNP genotypes for 398 of the 666 donors, treating that subset as a discovery cohort. Every discovery cohort repertoire had been produced on one sequencing platform. HLA typing included class I and class II loci at four-digit resolution. Typing coverage differed by locus: A, B, C, DRB1 and DQB1 were typed in roughly 629-630 donors, DQA1 in approximately 520, DPA1 in around 610, and DPB1 in just under 490. Roughly 5 DR-DQ haplotypes were treated as single units for association and clustering because of strong linkage in the cohort. On average, roughly 250,000 unique TCR beta nucleotide sequences were sequenced per donor among a few hundred genotyped donors of the cohort, with about 17% of those sequences being non-productive.

The trim is 5 bases for V and 4 bases for J, with a gap of 12 bases between the germline ends. The CDR3 starts with the cysteine, ends with the phenylalanine, and has 14 residues. Just CDR3 DNA is preserved here, 42 bases in frame from base 1. CDR1 and CDR2, looked up from the germline V gene (reference sequence), are MNHEY and SMNVEV. The cohort consisted of 670 or so healthy bone marrow donors. Cohort members were all nominally healthy when sampled, although unrecorded immune exposures were likely present. The donor was CMV seropositive and belonged to the group of over 250 seropositive cohort members. Every donor gave a peripheral blood sample, and the peripheral blood mononuclear cells from that sample were used for TCR beta sequencing. Genomic DNA was extracted from the blood cell samples with the Qiagen DNeasy Blood Extraction Kit. Comments on this clone: The specificity of this receptor is unknown. No qualities accompany the bases; no much larger clone lies one base away.

Overall results and qualifications from the work: According to a later analysis, parvovirus B19, influenza, CMV and Epstein-Barr virus appeared linked to several top co-occurrence clusters. Linkage disequilibrium might explain the correlated functional status among segregating V segments, but an unknown experimental factor could not be ruled out. In both the original and validation cohorts, the classifier was reported to diagnose cytomegalovirus status with high specificity and sensitivity. According to a later analysis, TCR association rates differed among HLA loci, with DRB1 alleles showing the most associated TCRs and HLA-C alleles showing the fewest. The authors suggested that the approach could potentially be generalized to other disease states and immunological phenotypes. Immune exposure information for the cohort was limited to CMV serostatus. A group of highly shared sequence variants was considered likely to be a technical artifact of the sequencing pipeline. A total of roughly 160 TCR beta chains were listed by the study as associated with cytomegalovirus. A later analysis found that HLA-associated TCR beta chains were more clonally expanded and had lower generation probabilities than equally common non-associated chains. Specific HLA alleles were associated with more than 15,000 TCR beta sequences at a false discovery rate of 0.05 in a later analysis. Most TCR sequences were observed very rarely across donors, whereas some public TCRs were present in many individuals. Because counts were too low, about 15 rarely observed V segments, including chromosome 9 orphons, were left out of the earlier analysis of several hundred of the donors. In a later genetic analysis, a missense DCLRE1C variant was associated with V-gene and J-gene trimming of TCR beta chains, and the association was replicated in an independent cohort. A further reported finding was that TCR beta sequences accurately predicted the HLA-A and HLA-B alleles for most subjects in the first cohort. A later genetic analysis reported fewer N-insertions in productive TCRs among donors in an Asian-associated ancestry cluster than the roughly 620-donor mean. Presence/absence analyses assumed roughly uniform sequencing depth across donors, an assumption that may not hold. Some IMGT-functional V segments, including TRBV6-2 and TRBV6-3, could not be distinguished by the 87-base-pair reads and were therefore excluded. In this cohort, only TCR beta chains were sequenced, and detectable features were limited by the absence of alpha or paired-chain data. In vitro tests confirmed that a few of the cytomegalovirus-associated TCR beta chains recognize cytomegalovirus antigens. When HLA alleles, especially DR and DQ, strongly co-occurred, TCR associations were difficult to assign to individual alleles. Broadly in line with IMGT annotations, most TCR beta V segments showed up in productive rearrangements about 87% or about 30% of the time in an earlier analysis of several hundred of the donors. Because HLA typing was unavailable for some donors at each locus, only the typed subset was used in association tests. In a later analysis, most CMV-associated TCR beta chains were found to appear HLA-restricted, with HLA associations seemingly driven largely by CMV exposure.

The library was built by means of the immunoSEQ multiplex PCR assay. For the multiplex PCR, a mixture combining 60 forward primers for TCR Vbeta segments and 13 reverse primers for TCR Jbeta segments was used. The CDR3 region of rearranged TCR beta genes was amplified from genomic DNA by a multiplex PCR assay. The Illumina HiSeq System was used to sequence the amplified TCR beta libraries as 87-base-pair reads. Turning to the authors' computational methods: Across the roughly 600 repertoires, a later analysis counted 80 million or so unique TCR beta chains, about 10 million of which were shared by at least two donors. Raw reads were error-corrected and collapsed into unique sequences by a nearest-neighbor algorithm in which closely related sequences were merged to remove PCR and sequencing errors. To assign V, D and J gene segments, CDR3 sequences were aligned to IMGT reference sequences. For a sequence to be retained, a match of at least six nucleotides was required to both a V gene segment and a J gene segment. Rearrangements were classified as productive when the CDR3 lacked stop codons and remained in frame with V and J, and all other rearrangements were classified as non-productive. Following IMGT convention, CDR3 was defined as the stretch from the second conserved V-encoded cysteine up to the conserved J-encoded phenylalanine. The earlier analysis of about 640 of the donors excluded any sequence lacking an unambiguous match to a single V gene segment. An earlier analysis of some 500 of the donors classified V segments as functional when productive rearrangements were above 56.7% and as segregating when the standard deviation between donors was above 5%. A statistical classification framework was built to diagnose cytomegalovirus status from the catalog of TCR beta chain sequences. V and J gene assignment, in a later analysis, came from comparing TCR nucleotide sequences with IMGT/GENE-DB human TR gene sequences. The TCRdist pipeline was used in a later analysis to assign CDR3 sequences and most-parsimonious VDJ recombination scenarios. In a later analysis, each TCR beta chain was defined by its CDR3 amino acid sequence together with its V-gene family, and reads lacking a unique V-gene family were excluded. To address suspected cross-contamination and a sequencing artifact, a later analysis removed approximately 590 highly shared, low-generation-probability nucleotide sequences. A later analysis calculated a clonal expansion index for each public chain from normalized within-repertoire ranks of inferred template counts. Generation probabilities in a later analysis came from a VDJ recombination model fitted to out-of-frame rearrangements, and those results were checked against IGoR. In a later analysis, TCR-TCR, TCR-HLA and TCR-CMV co-occurrence was scored with hypergeometric tests, and a repertoire-size bias correction was applied to TCR pairs. False discovery rates were estimated in a later analysis by permuting HLA or CMV assignments 20 times. In a later analysis, co-occurring TCRs were grouped using DBSCAN, and TCRdist sequence similarity was added for clustering within HLA-allele-positive subsets. For co-occurrence clustering, repertoires with fewer than 30,000 or more than 120,000 public chains were excluded, along with five or six repertoires with anomalous nucleotide sharing. TCRdb stores this immuneACCESS table with in-frame sequences only. Part of the clones is absent; in the studies checked, under half of the shortfall reflects unresolved V genes, and no reason is known for the rest. Clonal size and the V and J genes are those of that table, whereas D and trimming came from the DNA. The table for this sample lists tens of thousands of clones; 70% to 80% of them were counted only once. The ten largest make up 2.5% to 3% of the sample.

This chain joins TRBV27 to TRBJ2-1; the D gene is perhaps TRBD1, on 6 matching bases. The sequencing input was PBMCs. This TCR was recovered from a man aged 50 to 59 in good health and CMV-seropositive. CDR3 protein: CASSVGGPYNEQFF. The sequenced DNA is TGTGCCAGCAGTGTAGGGGGTCCTTACAATGAGCAGTTCTTC.